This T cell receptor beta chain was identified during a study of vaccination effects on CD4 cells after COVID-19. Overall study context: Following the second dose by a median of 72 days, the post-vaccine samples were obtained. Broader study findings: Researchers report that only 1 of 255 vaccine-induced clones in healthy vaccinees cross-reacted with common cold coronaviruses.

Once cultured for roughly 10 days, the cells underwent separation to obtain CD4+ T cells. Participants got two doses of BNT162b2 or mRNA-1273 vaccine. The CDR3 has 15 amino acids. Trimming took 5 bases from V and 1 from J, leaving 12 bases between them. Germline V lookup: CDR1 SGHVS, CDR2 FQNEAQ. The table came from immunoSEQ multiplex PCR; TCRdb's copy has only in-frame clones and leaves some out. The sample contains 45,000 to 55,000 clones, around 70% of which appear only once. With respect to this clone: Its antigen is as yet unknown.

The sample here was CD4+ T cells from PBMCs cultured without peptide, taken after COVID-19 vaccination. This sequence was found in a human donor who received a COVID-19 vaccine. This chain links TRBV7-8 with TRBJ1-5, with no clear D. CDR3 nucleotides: TGTGCCAGCAGCCCCGACCCAAACAGCAATCAGCCCCAGCATTTT. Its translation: CASSPDPNSNQPQHF.